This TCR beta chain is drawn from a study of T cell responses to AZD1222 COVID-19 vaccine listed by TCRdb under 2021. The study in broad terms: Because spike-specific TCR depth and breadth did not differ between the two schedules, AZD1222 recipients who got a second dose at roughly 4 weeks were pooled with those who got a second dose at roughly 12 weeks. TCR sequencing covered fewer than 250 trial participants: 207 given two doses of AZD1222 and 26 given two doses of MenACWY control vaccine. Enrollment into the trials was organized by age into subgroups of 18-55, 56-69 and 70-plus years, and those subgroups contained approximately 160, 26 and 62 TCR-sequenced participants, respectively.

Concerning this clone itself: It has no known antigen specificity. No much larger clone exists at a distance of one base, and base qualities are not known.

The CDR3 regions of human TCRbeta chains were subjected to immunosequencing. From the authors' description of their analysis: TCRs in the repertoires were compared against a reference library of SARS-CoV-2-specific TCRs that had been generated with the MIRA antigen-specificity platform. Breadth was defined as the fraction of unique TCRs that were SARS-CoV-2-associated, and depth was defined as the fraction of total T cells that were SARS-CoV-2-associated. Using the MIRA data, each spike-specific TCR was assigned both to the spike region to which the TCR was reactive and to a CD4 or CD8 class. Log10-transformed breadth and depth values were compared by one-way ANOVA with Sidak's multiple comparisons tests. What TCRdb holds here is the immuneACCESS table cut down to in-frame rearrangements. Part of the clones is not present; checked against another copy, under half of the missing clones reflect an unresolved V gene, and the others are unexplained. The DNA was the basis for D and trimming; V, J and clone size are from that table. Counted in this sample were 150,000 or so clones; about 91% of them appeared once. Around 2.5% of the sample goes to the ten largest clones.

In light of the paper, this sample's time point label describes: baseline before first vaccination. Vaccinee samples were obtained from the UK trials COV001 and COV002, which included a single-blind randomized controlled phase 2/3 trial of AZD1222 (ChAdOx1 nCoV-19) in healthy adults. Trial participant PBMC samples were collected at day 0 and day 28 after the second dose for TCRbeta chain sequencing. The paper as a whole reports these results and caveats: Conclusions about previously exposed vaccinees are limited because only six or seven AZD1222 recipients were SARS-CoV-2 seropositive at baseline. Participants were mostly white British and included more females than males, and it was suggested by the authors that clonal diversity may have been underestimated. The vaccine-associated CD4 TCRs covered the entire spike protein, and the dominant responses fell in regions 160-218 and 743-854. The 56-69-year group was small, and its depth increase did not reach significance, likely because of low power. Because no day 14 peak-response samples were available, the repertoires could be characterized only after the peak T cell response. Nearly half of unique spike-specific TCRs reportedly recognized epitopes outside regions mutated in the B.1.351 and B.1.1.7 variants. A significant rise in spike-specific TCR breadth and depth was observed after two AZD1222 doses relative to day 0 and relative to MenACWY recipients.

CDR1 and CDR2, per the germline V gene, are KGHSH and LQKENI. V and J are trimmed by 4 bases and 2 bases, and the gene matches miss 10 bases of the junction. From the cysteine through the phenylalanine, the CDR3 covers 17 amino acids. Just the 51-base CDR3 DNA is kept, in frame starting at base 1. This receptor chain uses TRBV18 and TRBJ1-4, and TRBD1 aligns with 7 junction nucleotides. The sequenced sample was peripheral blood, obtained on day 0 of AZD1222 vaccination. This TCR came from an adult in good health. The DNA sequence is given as TGTGCCAGCTCACGAGACAGGGATACTGGGACTAATGAAAAACTGTTTTTT. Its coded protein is CASSRDRDTGTNEKLFF.